This T cell receptor (beta chain) comes out of a study of OX40 agonist ivuxolimab in advanced cancers. The assay was immunoSEQ multiplex PCR, and TCRdb's table has in-frame clones only and misses some. This repertoire shows around 70,000 clones, 92% found once; its top ten account for 6.5% to 8.5%. Blood sampling was done at baseline, cycle 4 day 1, and cycle 7 day 1. The receptor was isolated from an adult with an advanced solid tumor such as melanoma, head and neck, liver or kidney cancer. The material was CD4+ or CD8+ T cells sorted from blood, obtained in a trial of the OX40 agonist ivuxolimab.

Here the CDR3 DNA reads TGTGCCAGCAGCTCCGGACGGGGGCCCTACAATGAGCAGTTCTTC. This translates into CASSSGRGPYNEQFF. J is TRBJ2-1 and V is TRBV6-5, with D perhaps TRBD1 or TRBD2 (6 bases each). Trimming removed 6 bases from V and 2 bases from J, with 14 bases in between. Germline V gene sequence: CDR1 MNHEY, CDR2 SVGAGI. CDR3 length: 15 residues.